This T cell receptor beta chain comes out of a study of Ad26.COV2.S vaccination and SARS-CoV-2 variants. Documented treatment: about 20 received Ad26.COV2.S at low or high dose, single or two shots; a few received placebo; per-sample allocation not given. The samples date from day 63 after the first vaccine or placebo injection. TCRdb's copy holds only in-frame clones and misses some; the assay was immunoSEQ multiplex PCR. This table has roughly 300,000 clones, 86% appearing once. Findings and caveats of the study: Whether participants received vaccine or placebo, their non-spike TCR breadth was similar.

Germline V CDR1 and CDR2: SNHLY, FYNNEI. This CDR3 is built from 16 residues. J was trimmed by 8 bases and V by 1 base; bases with no gene match: 10. A note on this clone: Its target is unknown.

The genes are TRBV2 and TRBJ2-3; 9 bases are a match to TRBD2. The sequence derives from a person between 18 and 65 years old who received the Ad26.COV2.S COVID-19 vaccine or a placebo. The starting material was peripheral blood, obtained in a trial of Ad26.COV2.S vaccine versus placebo. The CDR3 sequence is CASSEVASGVYGTQYF. The CDR3 DNA reads as TGTGCCAGCAGTGAAGTGGCTAGCGGGGTCTATGGTACGCAGTATTTT.